This TCR beta chain was found in a study of human T cells and chemical hapten exposure (dated by TCRdb to 2020 to 2023). Turning to the overall study: For sensitization, 2% DPC in acetone was applied to a roughly 2 cm by roughly 2 cm area of upper inner arm skin. This study followed changes in the peripheral blood TCR repertoire in vivo during primary and secondary sensitization of alopecia patients to the hapten diphenylcyclopropenone (DPC). Patch testing was performed on the upper back with Finn chambers containing 0.01% DPC, and the patch tests were scored after 6 days according to International Contact Dermatitis Research Group standards. Twenty-nine alopecia patients provided blood for TCR sequencing at one to four time points (pre-sensitization, 2, 6 and 24 weeks). Blood was sampled from patients pre-sensitization (week 0) and at 2, 6 and about 24 weeks after DPC sensitization. Libraries were pooled for sequencing, and variation in per-sample TCR yields was attributed mainly to small differences in library volumes within the pool. The mostly female patient cohort included alopecia areata with under or over 50% scalp involvement, alopecia totalis and alopecia universalis. Throughout the study period of about 23 weeks, patients also received therapeutic DPC doses to the scalp every week. What the study reported, not specific to this receptor: The number of TCRs above 1 in 1000 frequency did not change with DPC sensitization; there was no evidence of global repertoire structure alterations. After repeated subsampling, changes were observed in the strength of the expansion versus patch-test correlation and in the threshold at which the correlation became significant. Compared with pre-sensitization or healthy control sets, expanded TCRs formed significantly more large CDR3 similarity clusters, which is consistent with antigen-driven responses. Patch test score correlated positively with the number of PT1 expanded TCRs, reaching significance at thresholds 8, 16 and 32 but not at 4. Because all patients had alopecia, a presumed autoimmune disease, the immune response of the patients might differ from that of healthy individuals.

Comment on this clonotype: The antigen this receptor binds is unknown. No much larger clone is present one base from it, and per-base qualities are unavailable.

The intended sense of this specimen's time point label: pre-sensitization, week 0. This specimen's treatment or condition label, interpreted: therapeutic diphenylcyclopropenone sensitization with weekly scalp DPC. At each patch-test visit, blood was drawn before the patch test was applied. Patients were eligible if aged 18 to 70, diagnosed with alopecia and judged suitable for DPC therapy, and pregnant patients were excluded. Unfractionated whole blood was collected in Tempus Blood RNA tubes, and total RNA was extracted from that blood. In the germline V gene, CDR1 corresponds to KGHSH and CDR2 to LQKENI. V drops 6 bases and J drops 1 base, leaving 10 bases in between. CDR3 length: 13 amino acids, cysteine to phenylalanine. CDR3 DNA is the only sequence kept; it has 39 bases, read in frame from the first base. Library creation used RACE. Sequencing instrument: NextSeq 500. Library preparation attached unique molecular identifiers to individual cDNA molecules for quantitative, reproducible TCR counting. For every blood RNA sample, sequencing covered both the TCR alpha and TCR beta chains. The study's own analysis went as follows. The median number of TCRs per sample was roughly 94,000, ranging from roughly 20,000 to 700,000. The Decombinator software suite was used to annotate V, J and CDR3 in the TCR reads. For the PS versus PT1 abundance plots, all samples were subsampled to the same number of TCRs (28,000). Expanded TCRs were defined as absent before sensitization and observed at least eight times at the 2-week time point. TCRdb reworked the public reads: Q25 trimming with fastp, MiXCR clone assembly, productive beta chains retained. Rows matching on CDR3 protein sequence are summarized as one entry with the most common DNA and genes. TCRdb, not the original authors, processed these V and J calls. The sample table records some 110,000 distinct CDR3 sequences; roughly an eighth of these occur just once. The ten biggest clones cover more than 1.5% of the sample.

The sequences come from whole blood, collected in connection with sensitization to the hapten diphenylcyclopropenone (DPC). This TCR derives from a woman in her forties or fifties with alopecia areata. Some clones in this sample may be carry-over from other donors' samples. This chain joins TRBV18 to TRBJ2-7; tentative D gene TRBD2, with 5 bases matching. CDR3 reads: CASSRGASYEQYF. The DNA sequence reads TGTGCCAGCTCTCGGGGTGCTTCCTACGAGCAGTACTTC.